What follows are 25 T cell receptor beta chains derived from one specimen sequenced in a study of T cell responses to AZD1222 COVID-19 vaccine. Sequenced by immunoSEQ multiplex PCR; TCRdb stores in-frame clones only, minus some. The sample consists of fewer than 130,000 clones, 70% to 90% of them appearing once. Sequenced material: peripheral blood, taken 28 days after the second AZD1222 dose. Source of these receptors: an adult who received the AZD1222 COVID-19 vaccine.

The V call is TRBV14, the J call TRBJ2-2, with 10 nucleotides matching TRBD1. The J segment lost 5 bases and the V segment lost 4 bases, leaving 7 bases of the junction unmatched. Per the germline V gene, CDR1 is SGHDN and CDR2 is FVKESK. The CDR3 spans 16 residues. CDR3 DNA sequence: TGTGCCAGCAGCCCATTAGGACAGGGGGAAACCGGGGAGCTGTTTTTT. Residues: CASSPLGQGETGELFF.

This clone was picked up one time. The V and J genes are TRBV7-9 and TRBJ1-2; TRBD1 aligns across 11 bases. The germline V gene encodes CDR1 SEHNR and CDR2 FQNEAQ (reference sequence). The CDR3 contains 16 residues. The V segment lost 2 bases and the J segment 3 bases; nucleotides outside the gene matches: 5. In DNA form, the CDR3 reads TGTGCCAGCAGCTTACCCTCGGGACAGGGGGACTATGGCTACACCTTC. Its translation: CASSLPSGQGDYGYTF.

The chain recombines TRBV6-5 with TRBJ2-7, with a weak D call TRBD1 (5 bases). The V gene's germline CDR1 is MNHEY and CDR2 SVGAGI. The CDR3 is made up of 11 amino acids. Trimming removed 7 bases at V and 3 bases at J, with 7 bases between. CDR3 sequence (DNA): TGTGCCAGCACGCAGGGCTACGAGCAGTACTTC. This translates into CASTQGYEQYF.

V usage is TRBV5-1 and J usage is TRBJ2-3; D call uncertain. Trimming stripped 0 bases from V and 4 bases from J, with 12 bases between. This CDR3 region has 15 residues. Germline V gene lookup returns CDR1 SGHRS and CDR2 YFSETQ. The CDR3 DNA reads as TGCGCCAGCAGCTTGGGGGTGGTAGCTGCAGATACGCAGTATTTT. The encoded protein is CASSLGVVAADTQYF. The whole variable domain, remainder taken from reference TRBV5-1 and TRBJ2-3, is KAGVTQTPRYLIKTRGQQVTLSCSPISGHRSVSWYQQTPGQGLQFLFEYFSETQRNKGNFPGRFSGRQFSNSRSEMNVSTLELGDSALYLCASSLGVVAADTQYFGPGTRLTVL.

The chain employs TRBV5-1 and TRBJ1-1; D gene uncertain. V gave up 0 bases and J gave up 4 bases, with 10 bases separating them. CDR3 length: 14 residues. Germline values: CDR1 SGHRS, CDR2 YFSETQ. CDR3 in amino acids: CASSLAPLGTEAFF. CDR3 in DNA: TGCGCCAGCAGCTTGGCGCCCCTGGGCACTGAAGCTTTCTTT. The variable domain in full, completed from reference TRBV5-1 and TRBJ1-1, reads KAGVTQTPRYLIKTRGQQVTLSCSPISGHRSVSWYQQTPGQGLQFLFEYFSETQRNKGNFPGRFSGRQFSNSRSEMNVSTLELGDSALYLCASSLAPLGTEAFFGQGTRLTVV.

This clone was detected only a few times. The chain couples TRBV15 to TRBJ2-7; D call uncertain. This CDR3 spans 16 amino acids. The germline V gene has CDR1 LNHNV and CDR2 YYDKDF (reference sequence). Trimming left V 6 bases short and J 0 bases short, with 18 bases between. The CDR3 loop is CATSGGVSRSSYEQYF. As DNA, the CDR3 is TGTGCCACCAGTGGTGGCGTTTCCCGGAGCTCCTACGAGCAGTACTTC.

V gene TRBV11-3 combines with J gene TRBJ2-7; D is unclear. With 5 bases removed from V and 3 bases from J, the gap between germline ends came to 17 bases. CDR3 length: 15 residues. From germline, CDR1 is SGHNT and CDR2 YENEEA. Written as DNA, the CDR3 is TGTGCCAGCAGCCCCGCCGGTGGCATTTTCTACGAGCAGTACTTC. This translates into CASSPAGGIFYEQYF.

A remark on this clone: Different DNA sequences within this sample yield the same CDR3. The chain joins TRBV9 to TRBJ2-5; 7 bases are shared with TRBD2. The germline V gene encodes CDR1 SGDLS and CDR2 YYNGEE. The CDR3 has 13 amino acids. V lost 0 bases and J lost 5; bases outside the gene matches: 1. CDR3 sequence reads: CASSVAGGETQYF. In nucleotides, the CDR3 is TGTGCCAGCAGCGTAGCCGGGGGGGAGACCCAGTACTTC. Supplemented by reference TRBV9 and TRBJ2-5, the full variable domain reads DSGVTQTPKHLITATGQRVTLRCSPRSGDLSVYWYQQSLDQGLQFLIQYYNGEERAKGNILERFSAQQFPDLHSELNLSSLELGDSALYFCASSVAGGETQYFGPGTRLLVL.

The chain carries TRBV4-1 and TRBJ2-1; 7 nucleotides agree with TRBD2. This CDR3 contains 16 residues. Germline CDR1 is MGHRA and CDR2 is YSYEKL. V shed 2 bases, J shed 7 bases, and the junction held 11 bases outside the gene matches. This CDR3 reads CASSQPRAGASNEQFF. CDR3 nucleotides: TGCGCCAGCAGCCAACCCAGGGCGGGAGCGAGTAATGAGCAGTTCTTC.

The J gene is TRBJ2-5, the V gene TRBV2; 9 nucleotides align to TRBD1. Per germline, CDR1 SNHLY and CDR2 FYNNEI. This CDR3 spans 14 amino acids. After removal of 5 bases from V and 5 bases from J, the junction contained 6 bases not matched to a gene. The CDR3 sequence: CASSSGTGTETQYF. In DNA, the CDR3 is TGTGCCAGCAGTTCCGGGACAGGGACGGAGACCCAGTACTTC.

The chain is built from TRBV10-3 and TRBJ1-6, with 7 bases lining up with TRBD1. The V gene's germline CDR1 is ENHRY and CDR2 SYGVKD. The CDR3 runs to 17 residues. V gave up 0 bases and J gave up 0 bases; unmatched junction bases: 2. In DNA, the CDR3 is TGTGCCATCAGTGAGTCGGGACAGAGCTCCTATAATTCACCCCTCCACTTT. It translates to CAISESGQSSYNSPLHF.

CDR3 coding DNA: TGTGCCAGCAGCTTAGTACAGGCCGCTCGAGTGAACACTGAAGCTTTCTTT. This codes for CASSLVQAARVNTEAFF. This chain joins TRBV7-8 and TRBJ1-1, with D possibly TRBD1 on 5 matching bases. Germline CDR1 and CDR2: SGHVS and FQNEAQ. The V and J ends lost 1 base and 0 bases respectively, with 15 bases between them. The CDR3 totals 17 residues.

The chain is built from TRBV6-5 and TRBJ1-6; D call uncertain. The V gene lost 2 bases and the J gene lost 6 bases, with 8 bases spanning the gap. CDR1 is MNHEY, CDR2 SVGAGI, per germline. This CDR3 has 14 amino acids. CDR3 residues: CASSYGGSNSPLHF. In DNA, the CDR3 is TGTGCCAGCAGTTACGGCGGAAGTAATTCACCCCTCCACTTT.

The rearrangement uses TRBV5-1 and TRBJ2-3; either TRBD1 or TRBD2 may fit D (6 bases each). V lost 4 bases and J 1 base, leaving 19 bases between the germline ends. Per germline, CDR1 SGHRS and CDR2 YFSETQ. This CDR3 has 17 amino acids. CDR3 sequence reads: CASSPETGGRGTDTQYF. The CDR3 coding sequence is TGCGCCAGCAGCCCGGAGACCGGGGGCCGTGGCACAGATACGCAGTATTTT.

The chain uses TRBV11-2 and TRBJ1-4; D possibly corresponds to TRBD1 (5 bases). Germline-derived CDR1 and CDR2 are SGHAT and FQNNGV. The CDR3 length is 15 residues. V dropped 0 bases and J dropped 10 bases, with 15 bases sitting between them. The CDR3 bases are TGTGCCAGCAGCTTAGATCGGAGCTGGGGGGGAAAACTGTTTTTT. This sequence encodes CASSLDRSWGGKLFF.

The gene calls are TRBV19 and TRBJ2-1; no clear D. Per germline, CDR1 LNHDA and CDR2 SQIVND (reference sequence). The ends were cut back, 8 bases at V and 7 bases at J, with 24 bases in the middle. This CDR3 comprises 16 residues. CDR3 DNA: TGTGCCAGTTTCTTTGGAGTCGAGAGGCAGTGGAATGAGCAGTTCTTC. This codes for CASFFGVERQWNEQFF.

The chain employs TRBV11-2 and TRBJ2-7, with 9 bases matching TRBD2. This CDR3 is 15 amino acids long. Losses at the gene ends were 2 bases for V and 3 bases for J; bases not matched to a gene: 5. Germline assignment: CDR1 SGHAT and CDR2 FQNNGV. The CDR3 loop reads CASSLSSGSDYEQYF. The CDR3 DNA reads TGTGCCAGCAGCTTAAGTAGCGGGAGTGACTACGAGCAGTACTTC. The full variable domain, in which reference TRBV11-2 and TRBJ2-7 provide the parts outside the CDR3, is EAGVAQSPRYKIIEKRQSVAFWCNPISGHATLYWYQQILGQGPKLLIQFQNNGVVDDSQLPKDRFSAERLKGVDSTLKIQPAKLEDSAVYLCASSLSSGSDYEQYFGPGTRLTVT.

By frequency in the sample, this clone is medium-sized. The chain employs TRBV28 and TRBJ2-1, with 10 bases matching TRBD1. This CDR3 has 15 residues. Germline CDR1 and CDR2: MDHEN and SYDVKM. V lost 4 bases and J lost 5; bases outside the gene matches: 5. CDR3 sequence (DNA): TGTGCCAGCAGTTCCGGACAGGGGGGAGACAATGAGCAGTTCTTC. Translating it yields CASSSGQGGDNEQFF. Full variable domain (missing parts from reference TRBV28 and TRBJ2-1): DVKVTQSSRYLVKRTGEKVFLECVQDMDHENMFWYRQDPGLGLRLIYFSYDVKMKEKGDIPEGYSVSREKKERFSLILESASTNQTSMYLCASSSGQGGDNEQFFGPGTRLTVL.

In its sample, this clone was seen once. The chain has TRBV4-1 and TRBJ1-1; 11 nucleotides agree with TRBD1. With V trimmed by 5 bases and J by 8 bases, 25 bases remained unmatched. Germline V gene lookup returns CDR1 MGHRA and CDR2 YSYEKL. The CDR3 is 20 amino acids. This chain's CDR3 is CASSFRLYNLDRGPGMEAFF. The DNA for the CDR3 is TGCGCCAGCAGCTTTCGGCTATACAATTTGGACAGGGGGCCGGGTATGGAAGCTTTCTTT.

In its sample, this clone was seen once. The chain is built from TRBV7-9 and TRBJ2-6, with a tentative D call TRBD2 (6 bases). CDR3 size: 15 residues. Germline V gene sequence: CDR1 SEHNR, CDR2 FQNEAQ (reference sequence). V was shortened by 3 bases and J by 3 bases, with 9 bases between the two germline ends. This CDR3 reads CASSFGGDGANVLTF. For the CDR3, the DNA is TGTGCCAGCAGCTTCGGAGGGGATGGGGCCAACGTCCTGACTTTC.

This chain links TRBV2 with TRBJ2-3, with 14 bases that match TRBD2. The CDR3 loop spans 18 amino acids. The trim removed 6 bases at V and 3 bases at J, leaving 11 bases unmatched. From germline, CDR1 is SNHLY and CDR2 FYNNEI. The CDR3 loop reads CASSSQTSGGAWTDTQYF. CDR3 bases: TGTGCCAGCAGCTCCCAGACTAGCGGGGGGGCCTGGACAGATACGCAGTATTTT.

CDR3 in amino acids: CASSGLAGISTDTQYF. The CDR3 DNA follows: TGCGCCAGCAGCGGACTAGCGGGGATAAGCACAGATACGCAGTATTTT. This chain connects TRBV5-1 to TRBJ2-3; 12 nucleotides align to TRBD2. Germline CDR1 is SGHRS and CDR2 is YFSETQ. Trimming cost V 4 bases and J 0 bases; bases outside gene matches: 3. The CDR3 length is 16 residues.

The gene calls are TRBV11-3 and TRBJ1-1; 7 positions match TRBD1. Looked up from germline, CDR1 is SGHNT and CDR2 is YENEEA. The CDR3 sequence is 14 residues long. Trimming at V came to 3 bases and at J to 5 bases, leaving 6 bases not matched to a gene. In DNA form, the CDR3 reads TGTGCCAGCAGCTTGACAGGGCCGGAAACTGAAGCTTTCTTT. Its protein is CASSLTGPETEAFF.

The chain has TRBV20-1 and TRBJ2-2, with 9 bases that match TRBD2. This CDR3 has 18 amino acids. Germline CDR1 and CDR2: DFQATT and SNEGSKA (reference sequence). V lost 3 bases and J lost 4; bases outside the gene matches: 15. The CDR3 here is CSASAFGGGAPGTGELFF. Written as DNA, the CDR3 is TGCAGTGCTAGTGCTTTCGGCGGGGGGGCCCCGGGCACCGGGGAGCTGTTTTTT.

This clone occurred many times. This chain joins TRBV7-8 and TRBJ1-5; no firm D call. CDR3 length equals 13 residues. Trimming stripped 4 bases from V and 2 bases from J, with 6 bases between. In germline, CDR1 is SGHVS, CDR2 FQNEAQ. The CDR3 reads CASSSEGNQPQHF. For the CDR3, the DNA is TGTGCCAGCAGCTCAGAGGGCAATCAGCCCCAGCATTTT.